This TCR beta chain stems from a study of blood T cell repertoires in COVID-19. Looking at the study overall: In each case, the material was cDNA or gDNA derived from T cells, B-cell-depleted T cells, or PBMCs.

Generated by immunoSEQ multiplex PCR, the TCRdb table keeps only in-frame clones and is missing some. This sample carries around 400,000 clones, roughly 90% of them seen once, and the ten largest clones take 1.4% to 1.5%. Shortly before study entry, within 2 weeks, exposed participants had met a COVID-19 case. Germline V gene lookup returns CDR1 SGHTA and CDR2 FQGNSA. J lost 4 bases, V lost 6 bases, and 9 bases had no gene match. The CDR3 spans 15 residues. This rearrangement joins TRBV7-2 to TRBJ2-1; 7 nucleotides line up with TRBD1. The sequence derives from a woman between 18 and 30 years old who had been exposed to COVID-19. The material sequenced was PBMCs or T cells enriched from blood (not recorded which). The CDR3 nucleotides are TGTGCCAGCAGAGAAGGGGGCGGTTCATACAATGAGCAGTTCTTC. It yields the protein CASREGGGSYNEQFF.